The clone carrying this TCR beta chain was counted at least ten times. Its antigen is not identified. V was clipped by 4 bases and J by 7 bases, with 13 bases between them. This CDR3 is built from 14 residues. Per the germline V gene, CDR1 is SNHLY and CDR2 is FYNNEI. The beta constant-region primer was an equimolar mix of two oligonucleotides covering TRBC1 and TRBC2. Four rounds of PCR amplified the ligated cDNA using nested alpha and beta constant-region primers plus SP2. MiXCR was run by TCRdb on the UMI-ligation and nested PCR reads, yielding one entry per CDR3 protein. This sample has tens of thousands of distinct CDR3 sequences, with 15% to 20% found just once. The data belong to a study of naive and memory T cell subsets. Study outcomes and limitations: From naive to CM, EM and EMRA, diversity decreased and Gini increased.

Cells stained for CD3, CD4, CD8, CD45RA and CD27 were sorted into four subsets. This clonotype was obtained from a human donor in good health. The chain couples TRBV2 to TRBJ2-2; D remains ambiguous. Sequenced input: effector memory CD4+ T cells from blood. Subset noted: effector memory, CD45RA- CD27-. Here the CDR3 reads CASSVGLGYGELFF. The CDR3 DNA reads as TGTGCCAGCAGTGTAGGGCTTGGGTACGGGGAGCTGTTTTTT.